Reported below is one T cell receptor (beta chain). Seattle patients were enrolled during active infection and followed longitudinally. CDR3 length: 15 amino acids. V trimming: 6 bases; J trimming: 1 base; junction bases outside the gene matches: 5. Germline values: CDR1 SGHAT, CDR2 FQNNGV. The source of the sample is a study of blood T cell repertoires in COVID-19. Study-wide context: Samples of COVID-19 (acute and convalescent) were obtained from the United States, Italy and Spain. T cells, B-cell-depleted T cells, or PBMCs supplied cDNA or gDNA.

Sequencing used immunoSEQ multiplex PCR; TCRdb keeps in-frame clones, though not all of them. Of some 240,000 clones listed, around 86% are singletons. This clonotype originated in a woman in her sixties or seventies with COVID-19, enrolled during active disease. The rearrangement joins TRBV11-2 to TRBJ1-3; 8 positions agree with TRBD1. Sequenced input: peripheral blood. CDR3 in amino acids: CASSRQGTSGNTIYF. In DNA form, the CDR3 reads TGTGCCAGCAGTCGACAGGGGACTTCTGGAAACACCATATATTTT.